This entry is about one T cell receptor beta chain. In the authors' methods: Cell counts per sample came from amplifying reference gene primers. Some clones are missing from TCRdb's copy, which holds only in-frame ones; the method was immunoSEQ multiplex PCR. V, J and clone size are those of that table, while D and trimming were read from the DNA. The sample records 83,000 or so clones, more than 75% being singletons. V was pared by 5 bases and J by 4 bases, with 6 bases of the junction left unmatched. The CDR3 sequence is 14 residues long. The germline gives CDR1 SNHLY, CDR2 FYNNEI. The data stem from a study of blood T cell repertoires in COVID-19. Study at large: The cDNA or gDNA used as material had been derived from T cells, B-cell-depleted T cells, or PBMCs.

The receptor was isolated from an elderly man with active or convalescent COVID-19. J is TRBJ2-3 and V is TRBV2; TRBD1 aligns across 7 bases. Input material: peripheral blood. The CDR3 DNA sequence: TGTGCCAGCAGTCTGGGACAGAGGGCAGATACGCAGTATTTT. Translation gives CASSLGQRADTQYF. Supplemented by reference TRBV2 and TRBJ2-3, the full variable domain reads EPEVTQTPSHQVTQMGQEVILRCVPISNHLYFYWYRQILGQKVEFLVSFYNNEISEKSEIFDDQFSVERPDGSNFTLKIRSTKLEDSAMYFCASSLGQRADTQYFGPGTRLTVL.